This TCR beta chain was sequenced for a study of human T cells and chemical hapten exposure. The time point: patch test 1, 2 weeks after DPC sensitization. Described treatment: therapeutic diphenylcyclopropenone sensitization with weekly scalp DPC. MiXCR was run by TCRdb on the RACE reads, yielding one entry per CDR3 protein. Of 150,000 to 200,000 distinct CDR3 sequences listed, approximately 14% are singletons. The CDR3 sequence is 15 residues long. Between the trimmed V and J ends, which lost 5 bases and 6 bases, there was a span of 19 bases. Germline V gene sequence: CDR1 DFQATT, CDR2 SNEGSKA (reference sequence).

The material sequenced was whole blood, taken in connection with sensitization to the hapten diphenylcyclopropenone (DPC). J is TRBJ1-4 and V is TRBV20-1; a possible D gene is TRBD1 (6 bases). This clonotype originated in a young woman with alopecia areata. Some clones in this sample may be carry-over from other donors' samples. In DNA, the CDR3 is TGCAGTGCTTTCCTCCGGGGGCGAGATGATGAAAAACTGTTTTTT. Encoded protein: CSAFLRGRDDEKLFF.